The 18 T cell receptor beta chains listed next were all sequenced from one sample in a study of blood T cell repertoires in COVID-19. Sequenced by immunoSEQ multiplex PCR; TCRdb stores in-frame clones only, minus some. The sample has 200,000 to 300,000 clones, less than 90% seen once. The sample consisted of peripheral blood. The receptors come from a man aged 25-45 years with active or convalescent COVID-19.

The gene calls are TRBV6-5 and TRBJ2-5, with 8 bases fitting TRBD1. Losses at the gene ends were 6 bases for V and 4 bases for J; bases not matched to a gene: 4. The germline gives CDR1 MNHEY, CDR2 SVGAGI. The CDR3 runs 13 residues. The CDR3 DNA reads TGTGCCAGCAGCTCACAGGGGGGAGAGACCCAGTACTTC. Translation: CASSSQGGETQYF.

The gene calls are TRBV30 and TRBJ1-2; 8 bases align to TRBD1. The CDR3 extends over 11 amino acids. Germline CDR1 is GTSNPN and CDR2 is SVGIG (reference sequence). The CDR3 DNA follows: TGTGCTTTAGACAGGGGCAATGGCTACACCTTC. The encoded protein is CALDRGNGYTF.

CDR3 residues: CASRSDGTGYYYTQYF. The CDR3 DNA follows: TGTGCCAGCAGGTCCGACGGGACAGGGTATTACTATACGCAGTATTTT. The rearrangement uses TRBV5-6 and TRBJ2-3, with 9 bases that match TRBD1. The CDR3 spans 16 residues. Germline trimming cut 5 bases from V and 7 bases from J; bases unmatched to any gene: 14. Per the germline V gene, CDR1 is SGHDT and CDR2 is YYEEEE.

The chain links TRBV18 to TRBJ2-1, with TRBD1 as a possible D gene (6 bases). The CDR3 loop spans 12 amino acids. The V and J ends lost 6 bases and 7 bases respectively, with 10 bases between them. Germline assignment: CDR1 KGHSH and CDR2 LQKENI. DNA of the CDR3: TGTGCCAGCTCTCTGGACAGAAATGAGCAGTTCTTC. Translation gives CASSLDRNEQFF.

The chain links TRBV24-1 to TRBJ2-3; D gene ambiguous. This CDR3 contains 14 residues. The V end lost 4 bases, the J end lost 2 bases, and 9 bases lay between the germline ends. In germline, CDR1 is KGHDR, CDR2 SFDVKD. In DNA, the CDR3 is TGTGCCACCAGTGAGTCAGGATACACAGATACGCAGTATTTT. As protein: CATSESGYTDTQYF.

This clone was observed a single time. The rearrangement uses TRBV7-6 and TRBJ2-7, with 9 bases fitting TRBD2. V lost 5 bases to trimming and J lost 3 bases; unmatched junction nucleotides: 2. Germline values: CDR1 SGHVS, CDR2 FNYEAQ. This CDR3 spans 13 amino acids. CDR3: CASSRGGDYEQYF. Written as DNA, the CDR3 is TGTGCCAGCAGCCGCGGGGGGGACTACGAGCAGTACTTC.

This clone appeared once. The rearrangement links TRBV3-1 (or the pseudogene TRBV3-2) to TRBJ2-3; TRBD1 is a possible D gene (6 bases). Germline-derived CDR1 and CDR2 are LGHDT and YNNKEL (reference sequence). The CDR3 has 15 residues. The V end lost 3 bases, the J end lost 4 bases, and 14 bases lay between the germline ends. CDR3 sequence (DNA): TGTGCCAGCAGCCACTTTCAGGGGTCGGCAGATACGCAGTATTTT. It specifies CASSHFQGSADTQYF.

V usage is TRBV5-1 and J usage is TRBJ2-1, with 12 positions matching TRBD2. Germline V gene sequence: CDR1 SGHRS, CDR2 YFSETQ. CDR3 length: 17 amino acids. Trimming took 1 base from V and 6 from J; bases not matched to a gene: 8. The CDR3 DNA reads as TGCGCCAGCAGCTTGACTAGCGGGGGGCTAGGGATCAATGAGCAGTTCTTC. It encodes CASSLTSGGLGINEQFF.

The chain links TRBV10-3 to TRBJ2-7; D not certain. Germline CDR1 reads ENHRY; CDR2 reads SYGVKD. The CDR3 spans 14 residues. V dropped 3 bases and J dropped 0 bases, with 9 bases sitting between them. The CDR3 here is CAISERDSSYEQYF. CDR3 in DNA: TGTGCCATCAGTGAACGTGATAGCTCCTACGAGCAGTACTTC.

In its sample, this clone was seen once. This chain links TRBV3-1 (or the pseudogene TRBV3-2) with TRBJ1-1; D is perhaps TRBD1 (6 bases). The germline V and J ends were trimmed by 5 bases and 6 bases, with 19 bases remaining between them. From germline, CDR1 is LGHDT and CDR2 YNNKEL (reference sequence). The CDR3 loop spans 15 amino acids. CDR3 DNA sequence: TGTGCCAGCAGCTTACTGCAGGGGCGGGGGGCTGAAGCTTTCTTT. The encoded protein is CASSLLQGRGAEAFF.

J is TRBJ1-3 and V is TRBV7-6, with unresolved D. From germline, CDR1 is SGHVS and CDR2 FNYEAQ. V lost 1 base to trimming and J lost 0 bases, with 13 bases between them. The CDR3 runs 17 residues. CDR3 sequence (DNA): TGTGCCAGCAGCTTAGAGCCAGGTACGCCCTCTGGAAACACCATATATTTT. Residues: CASSLEPGTPSGNTIYF.

The genes are TRBV5-5 and TRBJ1-4; 9 bases line up with TRBD1. V was clipped by 2 bases and J by 6 bases; unmatched bases: 5. The CDR3 length is 15 residues. Germline CDR1 reads SGHKS; CDR2 reads YYEKEE (reference sequence). Here the CDR3 reads CASSFQTGGDEKLFF. DNA for the CDR3: TGTGCCAGCAGCTTCCAGACAGGGGGGGATGAAAAACTGTTTTTT.

This sequence joins TRBV24-1 and TRBJ1-2; 11 nucleotides match TRBD1. Per the germline V gene, CDR1 is KGHDR and CDR2 is SFDVKD. This CDR3 region has 14 residues. The trim removed 4 bases at V and 7 bases at J, leaving 4 bases unmatched. CDR3 DNA: TGTGCCACCAGTGACGGACAGGGGGCCTCTGGCTACACCTTC. Its translation: CATSDGQGASGYTF.

A single count supports this clone. DNA for the CDR3: TGTGCCAGCAATCCGGGACAGGGCACTGAAGCTTTCTTT. Protein: CASNPGQGTEAFF. The chain couples TRBV27 to TRBJ1-1; 9 bases align to TRBD1. Trimming removed 7 bases from V and 4 bases from J; junction bases left unmatched: 4. Germline CDR1 is MNHEY and CDR2 is SMNVEV (reference sequence). There are 13 residues in the CDR3.

The rearrangement joins TRBV5-1 to TRBJ2-3, with 10 nucleotides matching TRBD2. V shed 7 bases, J shed 4 bases, and the junction held 6 bases outside the gene matches. The CDR3 is made up of 14 amino acids. Germline CDR1 SGHRS, CDR2 YFSETQ. The CDR3 nucleotides read TGCGCCAGCTGGATAAGCGGGGGGGCAGATACGCAGTATTTT. It specifies CASWISGGADTQYF.

The chain carries TRBV19 and TRBJ1-5, with a possible D match to TRBD1 (5 bases). The CDR3 has 16 residues. V was cut by 1 base and J by 6 bases, with 16 bases left in between. Germline V gives CDR1 LNHDA, CDR2 SQIVND (reference sequence). CDR3 DNA: TGTGCCAGTAGTATAGCCAGGGCCGAGCCGGGTCAGCCCCAGCATTTT. This encodes CASSIARAEPGQPQHF.

This clone has a single count. The CDR3 sequence is CATPGADGELFF. The CDR3 DNA reads TGTGCCACCCCTGGGGCGGACGGGGAGCTGTTTTTT. V usage is TRBV7-2 and J usage is TRBJ2-2, with D possibly matching TRBD1 (5 bases). CDR1 SGHTA and CDR2 FQGNSA come from the germline V gene. Deletions cut 10 bases from V and 7 bases from J, with 13 bases between. The CDR3 loop spans 12 amino acids.

This clone came up once. This rearrangement joins TRBV2 to TRBJ1-1; D gene ambiguous. V was clipped by 4 bases and J by 1 base, with 10 bases between them. This CDR3 region has 14 residues. The germline V gene has CDR1 SNHLY and CDR2 FYNNEI. CDR3 DNA: TGTGCCAGCAGTGCTGAGGCTCGGAACACTGAAGCTTTCTTT. This gives the protein CASSAEARNTEAFF. Complete variable domain (other parts from reference TRBV2 and TRBJ1-1): EPEVTQTPSHQVTQMGQEVILRCVPISNHLYFYWYRQILGQKVEFLVSFYNNEISEKSEIFDDQFSVERPDGSNFTLKIRSTKLEDSAMYFCASSAEARNTEAFFGQGTRLTVV.